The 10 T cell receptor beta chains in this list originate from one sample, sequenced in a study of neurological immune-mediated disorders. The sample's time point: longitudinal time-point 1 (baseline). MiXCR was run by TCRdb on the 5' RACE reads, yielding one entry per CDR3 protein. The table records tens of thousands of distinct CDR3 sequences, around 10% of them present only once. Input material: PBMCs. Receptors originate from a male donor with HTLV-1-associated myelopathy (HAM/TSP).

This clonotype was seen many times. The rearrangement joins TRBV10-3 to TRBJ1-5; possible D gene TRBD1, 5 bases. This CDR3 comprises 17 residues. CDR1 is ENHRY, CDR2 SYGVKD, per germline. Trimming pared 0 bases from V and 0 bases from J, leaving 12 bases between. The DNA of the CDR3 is TGTGCCATCAGTGAGTCGTTGGACAATTATAGCAATCAGCCCCAGCATTTT. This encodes CAISESLDNYSNQPQHF.

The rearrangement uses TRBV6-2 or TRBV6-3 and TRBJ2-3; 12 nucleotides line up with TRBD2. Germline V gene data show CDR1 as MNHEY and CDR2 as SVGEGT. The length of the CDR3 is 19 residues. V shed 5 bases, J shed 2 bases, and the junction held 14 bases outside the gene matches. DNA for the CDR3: TGTGCCAGCAGTACCAGACTAGCGGGGGACCTCAGATCCACAGATACGCAGTATTTT. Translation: CASSTRLAGDLRSTDTQYF.

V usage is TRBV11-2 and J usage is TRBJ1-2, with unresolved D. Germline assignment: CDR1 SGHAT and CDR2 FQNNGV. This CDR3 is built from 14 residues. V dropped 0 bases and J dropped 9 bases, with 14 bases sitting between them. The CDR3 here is CASSLDRPSYCYTF. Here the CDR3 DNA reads TGTGCCAGCAGCTTAGATCGTCCCTCTTATTGCTACACCTTC.

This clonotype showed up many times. This chain's CDR3 is CASKGQGADTEAFF. In DNA, the CDR3 is TGCGCCAGTAAGGGACAGGGGGCAGACACTGAAGCTTTCTTT. The rearrangement uses TRBV5-1 and TRBJ1-1; 12 nucleotides line up with TRBD1. Germline values: CDR1 SGHRS, CDR2 YFSETQ. The CDR3 covers 14 residues. V shed 8 bases and J 3 bases; nucleotides not matched to a gene: 5.

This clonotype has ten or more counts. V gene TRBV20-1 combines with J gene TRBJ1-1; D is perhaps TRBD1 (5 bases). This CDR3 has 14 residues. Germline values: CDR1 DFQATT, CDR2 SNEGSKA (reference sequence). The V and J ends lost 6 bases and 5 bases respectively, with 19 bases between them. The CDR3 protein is CSASPGTLVTEAFF. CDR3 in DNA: TGCAGTGCCTCCCCCGGGACGCTTGTAACTGAAGCTTTCTTT.

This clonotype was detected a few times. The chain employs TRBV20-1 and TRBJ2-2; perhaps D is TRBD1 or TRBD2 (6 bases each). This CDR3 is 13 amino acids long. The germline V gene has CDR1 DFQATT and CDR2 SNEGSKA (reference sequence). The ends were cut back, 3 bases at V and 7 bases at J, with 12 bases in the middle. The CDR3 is CSARVQGGGELFF. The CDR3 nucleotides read TGCAGTGCTAGGGTACAGGGAGGCGGGGAGCTGTTTTTT.

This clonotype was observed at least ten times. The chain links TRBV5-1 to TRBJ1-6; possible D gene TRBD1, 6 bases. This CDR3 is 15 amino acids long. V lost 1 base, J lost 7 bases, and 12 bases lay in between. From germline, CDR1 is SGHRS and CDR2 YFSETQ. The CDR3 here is CASSLTRGENSPLHF. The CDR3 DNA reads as TGCGCCAGCAGCTTGACCAGGGGTGAAAATTCACCCCTCCACTTT.

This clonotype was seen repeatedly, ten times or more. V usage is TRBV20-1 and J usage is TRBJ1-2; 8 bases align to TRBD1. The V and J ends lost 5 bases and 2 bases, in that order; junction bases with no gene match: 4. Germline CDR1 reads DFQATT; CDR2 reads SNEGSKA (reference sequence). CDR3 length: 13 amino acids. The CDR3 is CSAGRGRNYGYTF. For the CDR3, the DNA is TGCAGTGCTGGCAGGGGGCGAAACTATGGCTACACCTTC.

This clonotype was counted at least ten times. The CDR3, as DNA: TGTGCCAGCAGCTCTACAGGGGGCAGCTATGGCTACACCTTC. Amino acids: CASSSTGGSYGYTF. The V and J genes are TRBV5-6 and TRBJ1-2; the match to TRBD1 covers 9 bases. The junction had 4 bases not matched to a gene; V was cut back by 3 bases and J by 4 bases. The CDR3 consists of 14 residues. Germline assignment: CDR1 SGHDT and CDR2 YYEEEE.

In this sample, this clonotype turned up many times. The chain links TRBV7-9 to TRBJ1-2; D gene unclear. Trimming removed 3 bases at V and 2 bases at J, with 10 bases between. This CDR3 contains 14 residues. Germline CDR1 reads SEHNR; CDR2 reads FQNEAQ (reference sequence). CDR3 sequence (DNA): TGTGCCAGCAGCTTGGCCCCAAGGAACTATGGCTACACCTTC. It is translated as CASSLAPRNYGYTF.